This T cell receptor (beta chain) was captured in a study of blood T cells in healthy people across ages. A second PCR, run for about 7 to 12 cycles, used a sample-barcoded 5' primer plus a J-beta primer mix. TCRdb independently ran MiXCR on the 5' RACE reads; one entry per CDR3 protein. This table has 1.5 million to 2 million distinct CDR3 sequences, about 35% appearing once. Germline V gene sequence: CDR1 KGHDR, CDR2 SFDVKD. CDR3 size: 16 residues. The J segment lost 4 bases and the V segment lost 2 bases, leaving 5 bases of the junction unmatched. The sequencing input was blood. V is TRBV24-1 and J is TRBJ2-1; TRBD2 matches 9 bases. This TCR came from a woman aged 25 to 39 in good health. The chain's CDR3 is CATSDSWTSAYNEQFF. The CDR3, as DNA: TGTGCCACCAGTGATTCTTGGACTAGCGCATACAATGAGCAGTTCTTC.